What follows are 20 T cell receptor beta chains derived from one specimen sequenced in a study of PD-L1 blockade in urothelial cancer. This table comes from immunoSEQ multiplex PCR, and its TCRdb copy is limited to in-frame clones, with some not included. The sample comprises roughly 63,000 clones, approximately 80% of which are singletons, and 5% to 7% rests with the top ten. Time point here: pretreatment peripheral blood. Here the sequenced sample was PBMCs, taken around atezolizumab (anti-PD-L1) treatment. Receptors originate from a man between 65 and 85 years old with urothelial cancer.

The chain joins TRBV11-3 to TRBJ2-1; TRBD2 might be the D (6 bases). The V gene lost 5 bases and the J gene lost 4 bases, with 15 bases spanning the gap. The CDR3 is 15 residues long. Germline V gives CDR1 SGHNT, CDR2 YENEEA. The DNA of the CDR3 is TGTGCCAGCAGCCCCCGGGACTCGGAATACAATGAGCAGTTCTTC. This gives the protein CASSPRDSEYNEQFF.

This clone occurred once. The rearrangement uses TRBV5-1 and TRBJ1-1, with TRBD1 matching over 8 bases. The V gene's germline CDR1 is SGHRS and CDR2 YFSETQ. The CDR3 has 12 amino acids. V was clipped by 4 bases and J by 7 bases; unmatched bases: 3. The CDR3 protein is CASSEGQGEAFF. For the CDR3, the DNA is TGCGCCAGCAGCGAAGGACAGGGTGAAGCTTTCTTT. The whole variable domain, filled in from reference TRBV5-1 and TRBJ1-1, reads KAGVTQTPRYLIKTRGQQVTLSCSPISGHRSVSWYQQTPGQGLQFLFEYFSETQRNKGNFPGRFSGRQFSNSRSEMNVSTLELGDSALYLCASSEGQGEAFFGQGTRLTVV.

A single count supports this clone. V gene TRBV6-5 combines with J gene TRBJ1-3; D possibly corresponds to TRBD1 (5 bases). Germline V gives CDR1 MNHEY, CDR2 SVGAGI. V was clipped by 3 bases and J by 2 bases, with 14 bases between them. This CDR3 comprises 16 residues. The DNA of the CDR3 is TGTGCCAGCAGTTATGGAGGAGGGGAAGCTGGAAACACCATATATTTT. Its protein is CASSYGGGEAGNTIYF.

This chain joins TRBV28 and TRBJ1-5, with TRBD1 identical over 9 bases. This CDR3 contains 17 residues. Germline trimming cut 2 bases from V and 0 bases from J; bases unmatched to any gene: 5. Germline loops: CDR1 MDHEN, CDR2 SYDVKM. The CDR3 DNA sequence: TGTGCCAGCAGTTTAGGAGGGACAGGGATTAGCAATCAGCCCCAGCATTTT. This translates into CASSLGGTGISNQPQHF. The full variable domain, rest sourced from reference TRBV28 and TRBJ1-5, is DVKVTQSSRYLVKRTGEKVFLECVQDMDHENMFWYRQDPGLGLRLIYFSYDVKMKEKGDIPEGYSVSREKKERFSLILESASTNQTSMYLCASSLGGTGISNQPQHFGDGTRLSIL.

The chain links TRBV13 to TRBJ2-7; 7 nucleotides line up with TRBD1. Germline CDR1 PRHDT, CDR2 FYEKMQ (reference sequence). V was clipped by 5 bases and J by 2 bases; unmatched bases: 6. This CDR3 spans 14 amino acids. The CDR3 loop is CASSPRTGPYEQYF. The CDR3 DNA follows: TGTGCCAGCAGCCCCCGGACAGGACCCTACGAGCAGTACTTC.

This chain links TRBV28 with TRBJ1-5; the match to TRBD1 covers 10 bases. V dropped 4 bases and J dropped 7; count of bases not matched to a gene: 7. The CDR3 has 15 amino acids. From germline, CDR1 is MDHEN and CDR2 SYDVKM. The CDR3 DNA reads TGTGCCAGCAGTTCGCAGACAGGGGGCGGGCAGCCCCAGCATTTT. Encoded protein: CASSSQTGGGQPQHF.

The chain joins TRBV30 to TRBJ2-3; 12 bases fit TRBD2. The CDR3 has 16 residues. Germline CDR1 GTSNPN, CDR2 SVGIG (reference sequence). V lost 2 bases and J lost 2; bases outside the gene matches: 5. DNA of the CDR3: TGTGCCTGGAGTCGGGGGACTAGCGGGTACACAGATACGCAGTATTTT. Its protein is CAWSRGTSGYTDTQYF.

The chain uses TRBV5-1 and TRBJ2-3, with 8 bases that match TRBD1. The junction had 8 bases not matched to a gene; V was cut back by 4 bases and J by 4 bases. CDR1 SGHRS and CDR2 YFSETQ come from the germline V gene. This CDR3 is built from 15 residues. CDR3 sequence (DNA): TGCGCCAGCAGCCCCAGGGGGCTTCTTGCAGATACGCAGTATTTT. Amino acids: CASSPRGLLADTQYF. Full variable domain (rest looked up from reference TRBV5-1 and TRBJ2-3): KAGVTQTPRYLIKTRGQQVTLSCSPISGHRSVSWYQQTPGQGLQFLFEYFSETQRNKGNFPGRFSGRQFSNSRSEMNVSTLELGDSALYLCASSPRGLLADTQYFGPGTRLTVL.

The rearrangement joins TRBV30 to TRBJ1-2; D unclear. V was pared by 0 bases and J by 4 bases, with 9 bases between. The V gene's germline CDR1 is GTSNPN and CDR2 SVGIG (reference sequence). The CDR3 is 13 residues long. DNA for the CDR3: TGTGCCTGGAGTGTGGGAGCAGGCTATGGCTACACCTTC. This encodes CAWSVGAGYGYTF.

This clone has only one observation. The V and J genes are TRBV30 and TRBJ1-5; the match to TRBD1 covers 12 bases. V was pared by 3 bases and J by 7 bases, with 7 bases of the junction left unmatched. The CDR3 covers 15 residues. The germline CDR1 and CDR2 sequences are GTSNPN and SVGIG (reference sequence). CDR3 bases: TGTGCCTGGAGCCTAGGGGGACAGGGGGCCCAGCCCCAGCATTTT. Residues: CAWSLGGQGAQPQHF.

The V and J genes are TRBV28 and TRBJ2-1; 8 bases are a match to TRBD1. V shed 3 bases, J shed 12 bases, and the junction held 16 bases outside the gene matches. This CDR3 is built from 16 residues. Germline V CDR1 and CDR2: MDHEN, SYDVKM. This CDR3 reads CASSLGRQGPSMVQFF. CDR3 nucleotides: TGTGCCAGCAGTTTGGGTAGACAGGGGCCCTCTATGGTGCAGTTCTTC.

The rearrangement joins TRBV6-1 to TRBJ2-7; 7 bases align to TRBD2. This CDR3 region has 15 residues. Germline lookup yields CDR1 MNHNS and CDR2 SASEGT. Unmatched junction bases numbered 14, after V lost 8 bases and J lost 4 bases. As DNA, the CDR3 is TGTGCCAGCTTCGAGCGGGGTCAGGGCATTTACGAGCAGTACTTC. Protein product: CASFERGQGIYEQYF.

The chain combines TRBV9 with TRBJ2-5, with 7 bases identical to TRBD2. In germline, CDR1 is SGDLS, CDR2 YYNGEE. The V gene end was trimmed by 4 bases and the J gene end by 10 bases; junction bases not matched to a gene: 10. The CDR3 is 13 amino acids. The CDR3 DNA reads TGTGCCAGCAGCCCTGACCGCTCGGGAGGCCAGTACTTC. Protein sequence: CASSPDRSGGQYF.

This sequence joins TRBV5-1 and TRBJ2-2; the match to TRBD2 covers 8 bases. Germline loops: CDR1 SGHRS, CDR2 YFSETQ. With 6 bases clipped from V and 1 base from J, the junction kept 11 bases outside the gene matches. The CDR3 is made up of 17 amino acids. The CDR3 sequence: CASTHESGGRNTGELFF. In DNA, the CDR3 is TGCGCCAGCACCCATGAGAGCGGGGGAAGGAACACCGGGGAGCTGTTTTTT.

This clone appeared a few times. The CDR3 sequence is CASSSPLGTSSGEQYF. Written as DNA, the CDR3 is TGTGCCAGCAGCTCCCCCCTGGGGACTAGCTCGGGCGAGCAGTACTTC. This chain joins TRBV21-1 and TRBJ2-7; the table gives TRBD2 as D, unverified against the DNA. TRBV21-1 is termed a pseudogene. CDR3 length: 16 amino acids.

This clone was counted a few times. The chain is built from TRBV19 and TRBJ1-2; D not resolved. The CDR3 extends over 15 amino acids. Germline V gene lookup returns CDR1 LNHDA and CDR2 SQIVND (reference sequence). V lost 0 bases and J 8 bases, leaving 16 bases between the germline ends. The CDR3 DNA follows: TGTGCCAGTAGTATAGATCTATTCGGGGTTGGAGGCTACACCTTC. This sequence encodes CASSIDLFGVGGYTF.

J is TRBJ2-1 and V is TRBV4-2; D perhaps matches TRBD2 (5 bases). The V end was cut by 1 base, the J end by 8 bases, with 15 bases between. The CDR3 consists of 15 residues. CDR1 is LGHNA, CDR2 YNFKEQ, per germline. The CDR3 here is CASSQGVLERHEQFF. In DNA, the CDR3 is TGTGCCAGCAGCCAAGGGGTACTAGAGCGCCATGAGCAGTTCTTC.

CDR3 sequence (DNA): TGCAGCGTTGACGGGGGAGACAGGGGAGGGAGTACGCAGTATTTT. Encoded protein: CSVDGGDRGGSTQYF. The chain links TRBV29-1 to TRBJ2-3; tentatively, D is TRBD1 (8 bases). The CDR3 extends over 15 amino acids. Looked up from germline, CDR1 is SQVTM and CDR2 is ANQGSEA. Trimming removed 3 bases at V and 8 bases at J, with 21 bases between.

The V and J genes are TRBV7-9 and TRBJ2-5; TRBD2 matches 12 bases. The CDR3 has 14 residues. Germline trimming cut 4 bases from V and 10 bases from J; bases unmatched to any gene: 7. Germline loops: CDR1 SEHNR, CDR2 FQNEAQ (reference sequence). The CDR3 sequence: CASSSLAGGRVQYF. The DNA of the CDR3 is TGTGCCAGCAGCTCCCTAGCGGGGGGGCGGGTCCAGTACTTC.

The chain links TRBV30 to TRBJ1-2; D uncertain. CDR3 size: 14 residues. CDR1 is GTSNPN and CDR2 is SVGIG in the germline V gene (reference sequence). With 5 bases removed from V and 4 bases from J, the gap between germline ends came to 17 bases. CDR3 in amino acids: CAWAEDTLIYGYTF. As DNA, the CDR3 is TGTGCCTGGGCCGAAGATACATTGATCTATGGCTACACCTTC.